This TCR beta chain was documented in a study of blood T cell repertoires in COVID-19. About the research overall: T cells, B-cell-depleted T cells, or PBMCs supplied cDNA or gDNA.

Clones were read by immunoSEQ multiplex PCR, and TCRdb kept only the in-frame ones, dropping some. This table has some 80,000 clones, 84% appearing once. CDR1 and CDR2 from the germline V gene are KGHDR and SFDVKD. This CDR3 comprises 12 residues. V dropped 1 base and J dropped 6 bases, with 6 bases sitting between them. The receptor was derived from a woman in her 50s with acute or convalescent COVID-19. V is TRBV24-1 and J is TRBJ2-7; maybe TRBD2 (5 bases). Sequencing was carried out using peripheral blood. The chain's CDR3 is CATSDLGGEQYF. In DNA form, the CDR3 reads TGTGCCACCAGTGATTTAGGAGGCGAGCAGTACTTC.